Presented here are 8 T cell receptor beta chains from one specimen sequenced in a study of blood T cell repertoires in COVID-19. The assay was immunoSEQ multiplex PCR, and TCRdb's table has in-frame clones only and misses some. The table shows over 30,000 clones, with 80% to 95% occurring only once. Sequenced: peripheral blood. The receptor set was obtained from a man of 80 years or more with acute or convalescent COVID-19.

This chain connects TRBV3-1 (or the pseudogene TRBV3-2) to TRBJ1-3; 7 nucleotides align to TRBD1. The CDR3 runs 15 residues. CDR1 is LGHDT, CDR2 YNNKEL, per germline (reference sequence). Trimming removed 3 bases from V and 1 base from J; junction bases left unmatched: 3. The CDR3 nucleotides read TGTGCCAGCAGCCAGCCAGGGGGTTCTGGAAACACCATATATTTT. The encoded protein is CASSQPGGSGNTIYF.

This chain's CDR3 is CASSTSGGQPQHF. CDR3 DNA: TGTGCCAGCAGCACCAGTGGTGGTCAGCCCCAGCATTTT. This chain links TRBV14 with TRBJ1-5, with D unresolved. The CDR3 sequence is 13 residues long. Trimming removed 5 bases at V and 6 bases at J, with 11 bases between. CDR1 and CDR2 (germline): SGHDN, FVKESK.

J is TRBJ2-2 and V is TRBV4-2, with D possibly TRBD1 on 6 matching bases. Germline V gives CDR1 LGHNA, CDR2 YNFKEQ. This CDR3 contains 17 residues. Deletions cut 1 base from V and 2 bases from J, with 14 bases between. CDR3 sequence reads: CASSQVRGTLNTGELFF. The CDR3 DNA sequence: TGTGCCAGCAGCCAAGTCAGGGGCACACTCAACACCGGGGAGCTGTTTTTT.

A single count supports this clone. V gene TRBV29-1 combines with J gene TRBJ1-5; 7 bases align to TRBD1. Germline-derived CDR1 and CDR2 are SQVTM and ANQGSEA. The CDR3 contains 16 residues. V gave up 0 bases and J gave up 3 bases; unmatched junction bases: 8. The CDR3 is CSVEERPTGINQPQHF. Written as DNA, the CDR3 is TGCAGCGTTGAAGAGCGTCCGACAGGGATCAATCAGCCCCAGCATTTT. The full variable domain, with the rest looked up from reference TRBV29-1 and TRBJ1-5, is SAVISQKPSRDICQRGTSLTIQCQVDSQVTMMFWYRQQPGQSLTLIATANQGSEATYESGFVIDKFPISRPNLTFSTLTVSNMSPEDSSIYLCSVEERPTGINQPQHFGDGTRLSIL.

V usage is TRBV27 and J usage is TRBJ1-2; D is possibly TRBD1 (5 bases). The CDR3 has 14 residues. Trimming pared 6 bases from V and 2 bases from J, leaving 13 bases between. Germline CDR1 is MNHEY and CDR2 is SMNVEV (reference sequence). CDR3 region: CASRSRVANYGYTF. CDR3 nucleotide sequence: TGTGCCAGCAGGAGCAGGGTTGCGAACTATGGCTACACCTTC.

The chain links TRBV3-1 (or the pseudogene TRBV3-2) to TRBJ1-1, with D unresolved. Trimming took off 7 bases at V and 4 bases at J, with 13 bases between the two ends. Germline CDR1 is LGHDT and CDR2 is YNNKEL (reference sequence). The CDR3 is made up of 13 amino acids. Here the CDR3 reads CASIPVGGTEAFF. DNA of the CDR3: TGTGCCAGCATCCCGGTAGGCGGCACTGAAGCTTTCTTT.

In nucleotides, the CDR3 is TGTGCCAGCCCCGGTCATCCGGGGAATGAAAAACTGTTTTTT. Protein product: CASPGHPGNEKLFF. The gene calls are TRBV6-5 and TRBJ1-4; D unclear. V lost 8 bases and J lost 5, with 15 bases in between. The CDR3 length is 14 residues. Germline-derived CDR1 and CDR2 are MNHEY and SVGAGI.

The chain uses TRBV9 and TRBJ2-5; 7 bases are shared with TRBD2. The length of the CDR3 is 14 residues. The trim removed 3 bases at V and 3 bases at J, leaving 5 bases unmatched. The V gene's germline CDR1 is SGDLS and CDR2 YYNGEE. The CDR3 sequence is CASSGTGGKETQYF. The CDR3 nucleotides are TGTGCCAGCAGCGGAACGGGGGGTAAAGAGACCCAGTACTTC. The full variable domain, in which reference TRBV9 and TRBJ2-5 provide the parts outside the CDR3, is DSGVTQTPKHLITATGQRVTLRCSPRSGDLSVYWYQQSLDQGLQFLIQYYNGEERAKGNILERFSAQQFPDLHSELNLSSLELGDSALYFCASSGTGGKETQYFGPGTRLLVL.